These 25 T cell receptor beta chains share one sample of origin, sequenced in a study of blood T cell repertoires in COVID-19. Produced via immunoSEQ multiplex PCR; TCRdb's table is partial and in-frame only. The sample has under 300,000 clones, approximately 78% seen once. Sequencing was carried out using peripheral blood. The receptors shown here come from a woman under 30 with acute or convalescent COVID-19.

The CDR3 nucleotides are TGTGCCAGCAGTGATGGGTTGACTAGCGGGAGCCATGAGCAGTTCTTC. Encoded protein: CASSDGLTSGSHEQFF. The genes are TRBV25-1 and TRBJ2-1, with 12 bases fitting TRBD2. The CDR3 loop spans 16 amino acids. Trimming took 3 bases from V and 8 from J; bases not matched to a gene: 8. The germline gives CDR1 MGHDK, CDR2 SYGVNS.

The rearrangement links TRBV3-1 (or the pseudogene TRBV3-2) to TRBJ2-5; TRBD2 aligns across 8 bases. V lost 1 base and J lost 4; bases outside the gene matches: 11. The CDR3 loop spans 17 amino acids. Per germline, CDR1 LGHDT and CDR2 YNNKEL (reference sequence). This chain's CDR3 is CASSQVITSGERETQYF. The CDR3 nucleotides read TGTGCCAGCAGCCAAGTCATTACTAGCGGAGAGAGAGAGACCCAGTACTTC.

This clone was picked up one time. The V call is TRBV30, the J call TRBJ1-5; D gene uncertain. The germline V and J ends were trimmed by 3 bases and 7 bases, with 13 bases remaining between them. The CDR3 totals 13 residues. Per germline, CDR1 GTSNPN and CDR2 SVGIG (reference sequence). DNA of the CDR3: TGTGCCTGGAGGTCTGGAGCGGGGCAGCCCCAGCATTTT. This gives the protein CAWRSGAGQPQHF.

V usage is TRBV7-3 and J usage is TRBJ2-3, with 10 nucleotides matching TRBD2. The V and J ends lost 0 bases and 5 bases, in that order; junction bases with no gene match: 2. This CDR3 region has 15 residues. Germline CDR1 is SGHTA and CDR2 is FQGTGA. The CDR3 nucleotides read TGTGCCAGCAGCTTAACAGCGGGAGGGGGAGATACGCAGTATTTT. Translated: CASSLTAGGGDTQYF.

V usage is TRBV30 and J usage is TRBJ1-1, with D hard to call. The V gene lost 5 bases and the J gene lost 1 base, with 14 bases spanning the gap. Germline V gene data show CDR1 as GTSNPN and CDR2 as SVGIG (reference sequence). The CDR3 runs 14 residues. CDR3 loop: CAWGQYVWNTEAFF. CDR3 in DNA: TGTGCCTGGGGGCAGTACGTGTGGAACACTGAAGCTTTCTTT.

The genes are TRBV15 and TRBJ1-6; 10 nucleotides agree with TRBD1. V dropped 0 bases and J dropped 9; count of bases not matched to a gene: 2. The CDR3 is made up of 15 amino acids. Germline V CDR1 and CDR2: LNHNV, YYDKDF (reference sequence). CDR3 DNA sequence: TGTGCCACCAGCAGAGATTGGGACAGGGGTTCACCCCTCCACTTT. Translated, it gives CATSRDWDRGSPLHF. Based on the CDR3 plus reference TRBV15 and TRBJ1-6, the full variable domain is DAMVIQNPRYQVTQFGKPVTLSCSQTLNHNVMYWYQQKSSQAPKLLFHYYDKDFNNEADTPDNFQSRRPNTSFCFLDIRSPGLGDTAMYLCATSRDWDRGSPLHFGNGTRLTVT.

V usage is TRBV6-5 and J usage is TRBJ1-4; TRBD1 agrees at 7 bases. The trim removed 2 bases at V and 7 bases at J, leaving 7 bases unmatched. The CDR3 loop spans 15 amino acids. The germline V gene has CDR1 MNHEY and CDR2 SVGAGI. The CDR3 is CASSYAGGGGEKLFF. The CDR3, as DNA: TGTGCCAGCAGTTACGCGGGAGGGGGCGGTGAAAAACTGTTTTTT.

About this clone itself: The same CDR3 is also encoded by other DNA sequences in this sample. The chain combines TRBV5-1 with TRBJ1-3; TRBD1 might be the D (6 bases). The V and J ends lost 0 bases and 0 bases respectively, with 7 bases between them. CDR1 and CDR2 from the germline V gene are SGHRS and YFSETQ. This CDR3 region has 15 residues. In DNA, the CDR3 is TGCGCCAGCAGCTTGGCACAGGGCTCTGGAAACACCATATATTTT. This sequence encodes CASSLAQGSGNTIYF.

Only a few counts were recorded for this clone. V usage is TRBV3-1 (or the pseudogene TRBV3-2) and J usage is TRBJ2-1; TRBD2 matches 10 bases. The CDR3 is 17 residues long. The V segment lost 1 base and the J segment 9 bases; nucleotides outside the gene matches: 12. Looked up from germline, CDR1 is LGHDT and CDR2 is YNNKEL (reference sequence). The DNA for the CDR3 is TGTGCCAGCAGCCAAGGTGGAGCGGGAGGGGGTTTAAGTGAGCAGTTCTTC. Translating it yields CASSQGGAGGGLSEQFF.

The chain carries TRBV2 and TRBJ2-7; D perhaps matches TRBD1 (6 bases). There are 14 residues in the CDR3. Germline V lookup: CDR1 SNHLY, CDR2 FYNNEI. Trimming cost V 8 bases and J 2 bases, with 16 bases left between them. CDR3 DNA: TGTGCCAGCGCTGGGACAACCGCACCCTACGAGCAGTACTTC. Translating it yields CASAGTTAPYEQYF.

This rearrangement joins TRBV27 to TRBJ1-5; TRBD1 aligns across 12 bases. The CDR3 covers 16 residues. With V trimmed by 0 bases and J by 6 bases, 3 bases remained unmatched. Germline-derived CDR1 and CDR2 are MNHEY and SMNVEV (reference sequence). This CDR3 reads CASSLSGQGARQPQHF. In DNA, the CDR3 is TGTGCCAGCAGTTTATCGGGACAGGGGGCCCGTCAGCCCCAGCATTTT.

This sequence joins TRBV27 and TRBJ1-2, with 10 bases matching TRBD1. Germline trimming cut 5 bases from V and 4 bases from J; bases unmatched to any gene: 7. The CDR3 runs to 15 residues. Germline loops: CDR1 MNHEY, CDR2 SMNVEV (reference sequence). For the CDR3, the DNA is TGTGCCAGCAGTATGAGGACAGGGGGAGCCTATGGCTACACCTTC. Its translation is CASSMRTGGAYGYTF.

The chain carries TRBV9 and TRBJ1-2; TRBD1 matches at 8 bases. Germline CDR1 reads SGDLS; CDR2 reads YYNGEE. Unmatched junction bases numbered 4, after V lost 4 bases and J lost 2 bases. The CDR3 contains 14 residues. The CDR3 spells CASSNRTGNYGYTF. CDR3 nucleotides: TGTGCCAGCAGCAACCGGACAGGGAACTATGGCTACACCTTC.

The gene calls are TRBV9 and TRBJ1-4; D is unclear. CDR1 is SGDLS, CDR2 YYNGEE, per germline. CDR3 size: 15 residues. V was shortened by 0 bases and J by 7 bases, with 13 bases between the two germline ends. CDR3 protein: CASSVAGFFGEKLFF. The CDR3, as DNA: TGTGCCAGCAGCGTAGCGGGGTTCTTTGGTGAAAAACTGTTTTTT.

This chain joins TRBV28 and TRBJ1-2; possible D gene TRBD1, 6 bases. The germline V gene encodes CDR1 MDHEN and CDR2 SYDVKM. The CDR3 is 15 residues long. V lost 6 bases and J 2 bases, leaving 16 bases between the germline ends. The CDR3 reads CASRLPKTGNYGYTF. In DNA, the CDR3 is TGTGCCAGCAGGTTGCCCAAAACAGGGAACTATGGCTACACCTTC.

This clone was found once. The rearrangement joins TRBV4-3 to TRBJ1-1; TRBD1 is a possible D gene (5 bases). The CDR3 has 16 residues. Deletions cut 0 bases from V and 1 base from J, with 12 bases between. Germline CDR1 LGHNA, CDR2 YSLEER. The chain's CDR3 is CASSQENFQGNTEAFF. In DNA, the CDR3 is TGCGCCAGCAGCCAAGAGAACTTCCAGGGGAACACTGAAGCTTTCTTT.

In this sample, this clone turned up a few times. The rearrangement uses TRBV10-3 and TRBJ1-1, with no clear D. V lost 0 bases, J lost 4 bases, and 12 bases lay in between. The germline CDR1 and CDR2 sequences are ENHRY and SYGVKD. The CDR3 sequence is 15 residues long. The CDR3 DNA follows: TGTGCCATCAGTGAGTCGAACCGGGTCGGCACTGAAGCTTTCTTT. The encoded protein is CAISESNRVGTEAFF.

The V call is TRBV7-2, the J call TRBJ2-5; 7 bases line up with TRBD2. The trim removed 0 bases at V and 2 bases at J, leaving 6 bases unmatched. The length of the CDR3 is 16 residues. Germline V gene sequence: CDR1 SGHTA, CDR2 FQGNSA. CDR3 bases: TGTGCCAGCAGCTTAGCCGGGACTATACGTCAAGAGACCCAGTACTTC. It translates to CASSLAGTIRQETQYF. The entire variable domain, with the rest obtained from reference TRBV7-2 and TRBJ2-5, is as follows: GAGVSQSPSNKVTEKGKDVELRCDPISGHTALYWYRQSLGQGLEFLIYFQGNSAPDKSGLPSDRFSAERTGGSVSTLTIQRTQQEDSAVYLCASSLAGTIRQETQYFGPGTRLLVL.

V and J are TRBV6-5 and TRBJ1-1, with 8 positions matching TRBD1. This CDR3 has 16 amino acids. The V and J ends lost 0 bases and 5 bases, in that order; junction bases with no gene match: 8. Per germline, CDR1 MNHEY and CDR2 SVGAGI. CDR3: CASSYSWNRGRTEAFF. The DNA for the CDR3 is TGTGCCAGCAGTTACTCCTGGAACAGGGGGAGGACTGAAGCTTTCTTT.

The table lists this clone with a count of one. The chain links TRBV15 to TRBJ1-4, with 8 bases that match TRBD1. The CDR3 runs to 18 residues. Germline CDR1 reads LNHNV; CDR2 reads YYDKDF (reference sequence). V was pared by 1 base and J by 8 bases, with 15 bases of the junction left unmatched. CDR3: CATSRGLGQGASVEKLFF. CDR3 nucleotide sequence: TGTGCCACCAGCAGAGGCCTGGGCCAGGGGGCCAGCGTGGAAAAACTGTTTTTT.

In this sample, this clone turned up a few times. The V call is TRBV4-3, the J call TRBJ1-1; 7 bases line up with TRBD1. Trimming cost V 4 bases and J 8 bases; bases outside gene matches: 10. The CDR3 runs 14 residues. CDR1 is LGHNA, CDR2 YSLEER, per germline. As DNA, the CDR3 is TGCGCCAGCAGCCGCGGACAGGAGATACCAGAAGCTTTCTTT. Translation gives CASSRGQEIPEAFF.

V gene TRBV19 combines with J gene TRBJ2-2; possible D gene TRBD2, 6 bases. Germline V lookup: CDR1 LNHDA, CDR2 SQIVND (reference sequence). The V end lost 4 bases, the J end lost 7 bases, and 19 bases lay between the germline ends. The CDR3 is 16 residues long. CDR3: CASSTRTTLTSGELFF. DNA for the CDR3: TGTGCCAGTAGTACTAGGACTACCCTTACCAGCGGGGAGCTGTTTTTT.

This clone was seen only once. The rearrangement uses TRBV6-2 or TRBV6-3 and TRBJ2-1; no definite D call. V was clipped by 6 bases and J by 4 bases, with 16 bases between them. This CDR3 is 15 amino acids long. Germline values: CDR1 MNHEY, CDR2 SVGEGT. Written as DNA, the CDR3 is TGTGCCAGCAGCCTGATAGAGAATCGATACAATGAGCAGTTCTTC. Its protein product is CASSLIENRYNEQFF.

The rearrangement joins TRBV19 to TRBJ1-2, with D unresolved. V was pared by 3 bases and J by 1 base, with 6 bases between. There are 13 residues in the CDR3. Germline V gene lookup returns CDR1 LNHDA and CDR2 SQIVND (reference sequence). CDR3 sequence reads: CASSITRNYGYTF. As DNA, the CDR3 is TGTGCCAGTAGTATCACTCGTAACTATGGCTACACCTTC.

The CDR3 loop is CASREGTDSYGYTF. DNA of the CDR3: TGCGCCAGCAGAGAAGGGACAGATTCCTATGGCTACACCTTC. The chain carries TRBV5-1 and TRBJ1-2, with TRBD1 matching 7 bases. The CDR3 consists of 14 residues. After removal of 5 bases from V and 4 bases from J, the junction contained 8 bases not matched to a gene. The germline gives CDR1 SGHRS, CDR2 YFSETQ.